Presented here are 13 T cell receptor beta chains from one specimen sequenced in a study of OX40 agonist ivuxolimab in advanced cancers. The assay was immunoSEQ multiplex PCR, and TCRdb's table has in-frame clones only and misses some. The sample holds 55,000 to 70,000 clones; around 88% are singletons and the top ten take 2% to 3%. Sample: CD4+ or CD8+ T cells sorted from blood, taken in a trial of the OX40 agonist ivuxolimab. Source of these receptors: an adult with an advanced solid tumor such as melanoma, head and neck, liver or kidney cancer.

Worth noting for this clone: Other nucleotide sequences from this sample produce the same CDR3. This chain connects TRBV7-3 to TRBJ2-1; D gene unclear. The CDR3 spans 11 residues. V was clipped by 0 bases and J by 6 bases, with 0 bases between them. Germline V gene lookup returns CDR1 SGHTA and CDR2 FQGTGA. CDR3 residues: CASSLTNEQFF. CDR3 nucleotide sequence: TGTGCCAGCAGCTTAACCAATGAGCAGTTCTTC.

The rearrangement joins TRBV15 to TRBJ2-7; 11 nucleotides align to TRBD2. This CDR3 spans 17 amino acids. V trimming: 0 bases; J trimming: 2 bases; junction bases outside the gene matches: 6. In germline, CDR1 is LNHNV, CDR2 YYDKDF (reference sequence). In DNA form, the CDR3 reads TGTGCCACCAGCAGAGACCTGCTAGCGGGGGGCACCTACGAGCAGTACTTC. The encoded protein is CATSRDLLAGGTYEQYF.

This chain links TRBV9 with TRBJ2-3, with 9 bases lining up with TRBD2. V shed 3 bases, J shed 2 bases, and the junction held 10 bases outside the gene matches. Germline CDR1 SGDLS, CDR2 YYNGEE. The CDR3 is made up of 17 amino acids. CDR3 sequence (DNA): TGTGCCAGCAGCGAGAGAAATAGCGGGGGAACCACAGATACGCAGTATTTT. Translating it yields CASSERNSGGTTDTQYF.

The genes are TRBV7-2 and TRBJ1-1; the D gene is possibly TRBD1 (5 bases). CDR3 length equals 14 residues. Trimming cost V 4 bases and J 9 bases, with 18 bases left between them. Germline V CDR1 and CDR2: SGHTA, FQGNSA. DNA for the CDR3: TGTGCCAGCAGCTCCAACCCCGCATCAGGGAAAGCTTTCTTT. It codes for CASSSNPASGKAFF. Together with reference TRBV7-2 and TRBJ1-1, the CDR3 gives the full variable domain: GAGVSQSPSNKVTEKGKDVELRCDPISGHTALYWYRQSLGQGLEFLIYFQGNSAPDKSGLPSDRFSAERTGGSVSTLTIQRTQQEDSAVYLCASSSNPASGKAFFGQGTRLTVV.

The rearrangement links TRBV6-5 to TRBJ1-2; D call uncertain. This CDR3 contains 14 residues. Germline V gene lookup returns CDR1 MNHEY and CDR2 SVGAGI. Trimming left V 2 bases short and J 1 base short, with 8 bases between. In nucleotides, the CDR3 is TGTGCCAGCAGTTACGCGACTGGTAACTATGGCTACACCTTC. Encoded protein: CASSYATGNYGYTF.

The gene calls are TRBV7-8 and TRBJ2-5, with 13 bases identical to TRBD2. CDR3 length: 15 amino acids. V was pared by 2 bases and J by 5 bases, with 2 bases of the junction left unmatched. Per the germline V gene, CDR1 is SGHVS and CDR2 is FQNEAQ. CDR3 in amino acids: CASSLRTSGGETQYF. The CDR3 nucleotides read TGTGCCAGCAGCTTAAGGACTAGCGGGGGTGAGACCCAGTACTTC.

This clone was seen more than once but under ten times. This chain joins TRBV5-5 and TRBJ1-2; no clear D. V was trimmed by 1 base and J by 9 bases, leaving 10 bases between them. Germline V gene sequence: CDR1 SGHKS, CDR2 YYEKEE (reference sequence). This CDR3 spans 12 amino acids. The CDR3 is CASSLLLISYTF. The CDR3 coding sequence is TGTGCCAGCAGCTTGTTGCTGATAAGCTACACCTTC.

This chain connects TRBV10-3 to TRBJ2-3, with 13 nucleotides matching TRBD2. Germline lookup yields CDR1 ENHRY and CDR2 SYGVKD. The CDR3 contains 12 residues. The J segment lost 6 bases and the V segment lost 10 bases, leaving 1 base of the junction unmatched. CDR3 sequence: CATGLAGDTQYF. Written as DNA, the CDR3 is TGTGCCACGGGACTAGCGGGGGATACGCAGTATTTT.

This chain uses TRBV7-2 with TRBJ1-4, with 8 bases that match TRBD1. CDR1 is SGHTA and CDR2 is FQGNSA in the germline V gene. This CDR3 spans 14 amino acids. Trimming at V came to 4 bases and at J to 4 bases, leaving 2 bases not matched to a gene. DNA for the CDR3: TGTGCCAGCAGCTCTACAGGGGGTAATGAAAAACTGTTTTTT. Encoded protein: CASSSTGGNEKLFF.

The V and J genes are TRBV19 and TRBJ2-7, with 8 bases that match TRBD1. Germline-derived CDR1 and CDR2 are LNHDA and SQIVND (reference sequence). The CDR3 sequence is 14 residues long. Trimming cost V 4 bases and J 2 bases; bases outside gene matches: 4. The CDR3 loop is CASSTGQGTYEQYF. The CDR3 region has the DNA TGTGCCAGTAGTACAGGACAGGGAACCTACGAGCAGTACTTC.

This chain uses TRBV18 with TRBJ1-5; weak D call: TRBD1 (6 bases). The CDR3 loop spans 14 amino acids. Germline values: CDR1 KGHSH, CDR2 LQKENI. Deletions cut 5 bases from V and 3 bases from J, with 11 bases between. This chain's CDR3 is CASSDTGPNQPQHF. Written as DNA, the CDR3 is TGTGCCAGCTCAGATACAGGGCCCAATCAGCCCCAGCATTTT.

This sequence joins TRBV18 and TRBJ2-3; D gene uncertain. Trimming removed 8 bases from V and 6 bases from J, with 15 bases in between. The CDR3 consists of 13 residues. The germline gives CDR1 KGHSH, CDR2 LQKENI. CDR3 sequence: CASRAPQGDTQYF. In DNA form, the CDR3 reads TGTGCCAGCCGTGCCCCCCAAGGGGATACGCAGTATTTT.

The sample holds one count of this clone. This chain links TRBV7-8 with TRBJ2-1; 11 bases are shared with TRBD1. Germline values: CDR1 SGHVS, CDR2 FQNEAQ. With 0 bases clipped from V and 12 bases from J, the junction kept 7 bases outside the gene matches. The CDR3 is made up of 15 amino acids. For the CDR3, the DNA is TGTGCCAGCAGCTTAGCGAGGACAGGGGGCTACGGGCAGTTCTTC. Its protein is CASSLARTGGYGQFF.